This entry describes one T cell receptor beta chain. With V trimmed by 2 bases and J by 1 base, 6 bases remained unmatched. Per germline, CDR1 SGHRS and CDR2 YFSETQ. CDR3 length: 16 residues. Assay used: immunoSEQ multiplex PCR; TCRdb lists only in-frame clones, some missing. The sample has over 10,000 clones, roughly 94% seen once. The data originate from a study of technical replicates of blood from four donors. Sequenced: PBMCs. The chain carries TRBV5-1 and TRBJ2-1; TRBD2 matches 7 bases. The sequence derives from a human donor in good health. This chain's CDR3 is CASSFPSSGSYNEQFF. The CDR3 DNA sequence: TGCGCCAGCAGCTTCCCTTCTAGCGGATCCTACAATGAGCAGTTCTTC.